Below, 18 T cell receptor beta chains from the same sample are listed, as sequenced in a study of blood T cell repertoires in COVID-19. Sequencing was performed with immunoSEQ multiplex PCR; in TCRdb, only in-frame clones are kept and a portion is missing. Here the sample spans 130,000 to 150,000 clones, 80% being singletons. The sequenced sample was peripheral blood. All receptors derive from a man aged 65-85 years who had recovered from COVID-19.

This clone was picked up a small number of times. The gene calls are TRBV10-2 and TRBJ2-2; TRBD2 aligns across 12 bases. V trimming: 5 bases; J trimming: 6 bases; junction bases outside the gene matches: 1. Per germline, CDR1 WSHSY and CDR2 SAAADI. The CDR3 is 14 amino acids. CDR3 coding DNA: TGCGCCAGCAGTCTAGCGGGAGGGGCCGGGGAGCTGTTTTTT. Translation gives CASSLAGGAGELFF.

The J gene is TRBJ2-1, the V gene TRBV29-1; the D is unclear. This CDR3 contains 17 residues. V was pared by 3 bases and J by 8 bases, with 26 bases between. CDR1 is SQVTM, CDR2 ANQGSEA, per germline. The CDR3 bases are TGCAGCGTTGACCCGGGTCCACGACCAGCCCGGGTGGATGAGCAGTTCTTC. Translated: CSVDPGPRPARVDEQFF.

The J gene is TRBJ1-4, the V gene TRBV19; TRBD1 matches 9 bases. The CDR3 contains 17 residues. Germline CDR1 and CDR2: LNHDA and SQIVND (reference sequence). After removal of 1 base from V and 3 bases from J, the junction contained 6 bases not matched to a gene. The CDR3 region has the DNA TGTGCCAGTAGTATAGGCCGGGGGGACAGGGCTAATGAAAAACTGTTTTTT. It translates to CASSIGRGDRANEKLFF. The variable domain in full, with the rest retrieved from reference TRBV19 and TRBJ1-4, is DGGITQSPKYLFRKEGQNVTLSCEQNLNHDAMYWYRQDPGQGLRLIYYSQIVNDFQKGDIAEGYSVSREKKESFPLTVTSAQKNPTAFYLCASSIGRGDRANEKLFFGSGTQLSVL.

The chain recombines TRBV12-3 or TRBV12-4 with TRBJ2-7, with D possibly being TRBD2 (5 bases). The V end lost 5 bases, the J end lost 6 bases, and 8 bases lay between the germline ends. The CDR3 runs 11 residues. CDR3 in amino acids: CASSGGTEQYF. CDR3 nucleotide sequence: TGTGCCAGCAGTGGAGGAACCGAGCAGTACTTC.

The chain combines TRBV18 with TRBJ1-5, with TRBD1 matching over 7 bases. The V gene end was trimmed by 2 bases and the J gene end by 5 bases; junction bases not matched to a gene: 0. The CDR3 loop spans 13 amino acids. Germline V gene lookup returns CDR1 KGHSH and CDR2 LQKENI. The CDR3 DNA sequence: TGTGCCAGCTCACCAACAGGGGATCAGCCCCAGCATTTT. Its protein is CASSPTGDQPQHF.

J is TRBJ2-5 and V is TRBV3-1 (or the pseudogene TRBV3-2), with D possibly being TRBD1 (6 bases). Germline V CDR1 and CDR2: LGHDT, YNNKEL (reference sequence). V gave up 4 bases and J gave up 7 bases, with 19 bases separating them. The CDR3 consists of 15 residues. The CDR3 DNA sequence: TGTGCCAGCAGCCCATCCCAACAGGGTCGGGGGACCCAGTACTTC. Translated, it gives CASSPSQQGRGTQYF.

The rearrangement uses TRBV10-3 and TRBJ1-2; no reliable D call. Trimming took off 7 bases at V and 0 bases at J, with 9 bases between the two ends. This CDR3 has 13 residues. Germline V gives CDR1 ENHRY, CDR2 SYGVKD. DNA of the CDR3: TGTGCCATCAACCGCGGGGCTAACTATGGCTACACCTTC. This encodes CAINRGANYGYTF.

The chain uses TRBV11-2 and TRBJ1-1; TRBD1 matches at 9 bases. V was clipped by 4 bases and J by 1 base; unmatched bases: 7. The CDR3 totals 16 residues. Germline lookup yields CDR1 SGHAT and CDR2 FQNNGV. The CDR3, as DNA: TGTGCCAGCAGCTCCTCGACAGGGGGTGGGAACACTGAAGCTTTCTTT. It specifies CASSSSTGGGNTEAFF.

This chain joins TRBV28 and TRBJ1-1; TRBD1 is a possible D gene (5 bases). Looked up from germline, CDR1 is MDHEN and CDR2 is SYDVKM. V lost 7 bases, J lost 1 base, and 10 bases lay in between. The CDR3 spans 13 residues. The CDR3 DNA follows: TGTGCCAGCACATCAGGGTGGAACACTGAAGCTTTCTTT. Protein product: CASTSGWNTEAFF.

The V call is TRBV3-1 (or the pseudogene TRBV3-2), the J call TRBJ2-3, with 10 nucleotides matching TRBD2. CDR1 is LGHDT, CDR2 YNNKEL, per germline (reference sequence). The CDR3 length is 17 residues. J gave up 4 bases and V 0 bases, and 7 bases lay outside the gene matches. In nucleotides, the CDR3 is TGTGCCAGCAGCCAAGAGCCATATCTAGCGGGGGCAGATACGCAGTATTTT. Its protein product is CASSQEPYLAGADTQYF.

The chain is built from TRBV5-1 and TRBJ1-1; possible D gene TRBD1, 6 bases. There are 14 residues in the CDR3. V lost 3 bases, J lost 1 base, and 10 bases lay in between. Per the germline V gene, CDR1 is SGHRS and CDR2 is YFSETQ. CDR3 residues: CASSSVQGNTEAFF. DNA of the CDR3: TGCGCCAGCAGCTCAGTACAGGGGAACACTGAAGCTTTCTTT. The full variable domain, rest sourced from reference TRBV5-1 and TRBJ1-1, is KAGVTQTPRYLIKTRGQQVTLSCSPISGHRSVSWYQQTPGQGLQFLFEYFSETQRNKGNFPGRFSGRQFSNSRSEMNVSTLELGDSALYLCASSSVQGNTEAFFGQGTRLTVV.

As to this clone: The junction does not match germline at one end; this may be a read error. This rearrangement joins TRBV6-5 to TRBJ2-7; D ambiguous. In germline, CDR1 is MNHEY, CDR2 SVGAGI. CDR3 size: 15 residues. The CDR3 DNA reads TGTGCCAGCAGGTACTCGGGCGCGAGCTCCTACGAGCAGTACTTC. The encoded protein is CASRYSGASSYEQYF.

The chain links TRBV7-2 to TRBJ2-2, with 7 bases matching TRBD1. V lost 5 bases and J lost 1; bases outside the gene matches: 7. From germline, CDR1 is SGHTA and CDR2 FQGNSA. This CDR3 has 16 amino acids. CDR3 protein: CASSQRDRRNTGELFF. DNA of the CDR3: TGTGCCAGCAGCCAAAGGGACAGACGGAACACCGGGGAGCTGTTTTTT. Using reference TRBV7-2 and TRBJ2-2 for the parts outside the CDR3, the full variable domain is GAGVSQSPSNKVTEKGKDVELRCDPISGHTALYWYRQSLGQGLEFLIYFQGNSAPDKSGLPSDRFSAERTGGSVSTLTIQRTQQEDSAVYLCASSQRDRRNTGELFFGEGSRLTVL.

The CDR3 sequence is CASSRYTGSYNEQFF. The CDR3 coding sequence is TGTGCCAGCAGCCGTTACACAGGCTCCTACAATGAGCAGTTCTTC. The gene calls are TRBV3-1 (or the pseudogene TRBV3-2) and TRBJ2-1; the D gene is possibly TRBD1 (5 bases). The ends were cut back, 4 bases at V and 0 bases at J, with 10 bases in the middle. The CDR3 has 15 residues. Germline V gene lookup returns CDR1 LGHDT and CDR2 YNNKEL (reference sequence).

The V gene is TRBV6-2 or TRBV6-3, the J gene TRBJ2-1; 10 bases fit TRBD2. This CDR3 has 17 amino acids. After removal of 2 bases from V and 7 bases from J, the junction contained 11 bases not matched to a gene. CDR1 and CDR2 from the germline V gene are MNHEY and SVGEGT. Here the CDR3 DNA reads TGTGCCAGCAGTTACCCCGAGGCTAGCGGGAGCTTGAATGAGCAGTTCTTC. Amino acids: CASSYPEASGSLNEQFF.

As DNA, the CDR3 is TGTGCCAGCAGCCAGGGACTAGCGGGAGCCTATCGCTCCTACGAGCAGTACTTC. This gives the protein CASSQGLAGAYRSYEQYF. The rearrangement uses TRBV7-2 and TRBJ2-7; 14 bases fit TRBD2. Trimming at V came to 5 bases and at J to 0 bases, leaving 9 bases not matched to a gene. The germline V gene encodes CDR1 SGHTA and CDR2 FQGNSA. The CDR3 totals 18 residues.

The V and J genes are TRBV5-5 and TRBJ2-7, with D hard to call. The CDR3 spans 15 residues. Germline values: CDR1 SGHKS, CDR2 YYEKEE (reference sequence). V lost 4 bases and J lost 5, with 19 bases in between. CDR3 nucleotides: TGTGCCAGCAGCCCTGGGCTGAGAGAATTAAACGAGCAGTACTTC. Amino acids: CASSPGLRELNEQYF.

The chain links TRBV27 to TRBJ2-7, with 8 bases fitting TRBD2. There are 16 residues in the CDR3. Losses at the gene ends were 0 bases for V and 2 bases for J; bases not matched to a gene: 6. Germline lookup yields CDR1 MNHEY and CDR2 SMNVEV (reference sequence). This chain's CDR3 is CASSLSTLAGTYEQYF. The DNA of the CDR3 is TGTGCCAGCAGTTTATCGACCCTAGCGGGTACCTACGAGCAGTACTTC.